This entry features one T cell receptor (beta chain) sequence. This specimen comes from a study of blood T cell repertoires in COVID-19. Study-level background: The United States, Italy and Spain supplied acute and convalescent COVID-19 samples. In each case, the material was cDNA or gDNA derived from T cells, B-cell-depleted T cells, or PBMCs.

CDR1 and CDR2 from the germline V gene are SGHDT and YYEEEE. With 5 bases clipped from V and 6 bases from J, the junction kept 4 bases outside the gene matches. The CDR3 runs to 12 residues. Authors' analysis steps: Amplification with reference gene primers provided the estimates of nucleated cell counts. TCRdb's table, derived via immunoSEQ multiplex PCR, lists solely in-frame clones and lacks some. The D gene and trimming were derived from the DNA, and the V and J assignments and clone size from that table. In the table there are some 240,000 clones, roughly 88% of which are singletons. The chain has TRBV5-6 and TRBJ2-7; 8 positions match TRBD1. The origin of this receptor is a woman in her forties who had recovered from COVID-19. Sample: peripheral blood. CDR3 nucleotide sequence: TGTGCCAGCAGGGCGACAGGGGCCGAGCAGTACTTC. Its protein is CASRATGAEQYF.